These 25 T cell receptor beta chains were sequenced from one sample in a study of blood T cells in healthy people across ages. Together with a sample-barcoded 5' primer, a J-beta primer mix was included in a second PCR lasting about 7 to 12 cycles. TCRdb fed the 5' RACE reads into MiXCR, producing one record per CDR3 protein. The sample lists about 780,000 distinct CDR3 sequences, about 59% occurring once. The specimen sequenced was blood. Receptors were obtained from a man aged 25-40 years in good health.

The genes are TRBV9 and TRBJ2-1; D possibly corresponds to TRBD2 (6 bases). The J call may be mistaken, given a closer DNA end match to TRBJ2-7. This CDR3 spans 14 amino acids. Germline loops: CDR1 SGDLS, CDR2 YYNGEE. The CDR3 protein is CASSVGAGRREQYF. The CDR3 DNA follows: TGTGCCAGCAGCGTAGGCGCGGGGAGGAGGGAGCAGTACTTC.

The genes are TRBV16 and TRBJ2-7, with TRBD2 as a possible D gene (7 bases). CDR3 length: 14 amino acids. From germline, CDR1 is KGHSY and CDR2 FQNENV. V was cut by 6 bases and J by 3 bases, with 15 bases left in between. CDR3 DNA sequence: TGTGCCAGCAGTCGGGGGGCAGCCGGCTACGAGCAGTACTTC. It encodes CASSRGAAGYEQYF.

This clonotype turned up a few times. V usage is TRBV29-1 and J usage is TRBJ1-2, with 7 bases aligning to TRBD1. The CDR3 contains 13 residues. CDR1 SQVTM and CDR2 ANQGSEA come from the germline V gene. Trimming cost V 5 bases and J 4 bases; bases outside gene matches: 7. CDR3 protein: CSVPPGQTYGYTF. The CDR3 DNA follows: TGCAGCGTTCCCCCGGGACAGACCTATGGCTACACCTTC.

This chain uses TRBV9 with TRBJ1-2, with 9 bases lining up with TRBD1. V lost 3 bases, J lost 5 bases, and 8 bases stayed unmatched. The CDR3 sequence is 15 residues long. Germline V lookup: CDR1 SGDLS, CDR2 YYNGEE. The CDR3 spells CASSGGTGRGYGYTF. In DNA, the CDR3 is TGTGCCAGCAGCGGAGGGACAGGGAGAGGTTATGGCTACACCTTC. The full variable domain, rest sourced from reference TRBV9 and TRBJ1-2, is DSGVTQTPKHLITATGQRVTLRCSPRSGDLSVYWYQQSLDQGLQFLIQYYNGEERAKGNILERFSAQQFPDLHSELNLSSLELGDSALYFCASSGGTGRGYGYTFGSGTRLTVV.

This clonotype was detected only a few times. The chain has TRBV11-2 and TRBJ2-3; 13 nucleotides align to TRBD2. The junction had 6 bases not matched to a gene; V was cut back by 4 bases and J by 5 bases. The germline V gene has CDR1 SGHAT and CDR2 FQNNGV. The CDR3 totals 16 residues. The CDR3 DNA follows: TGTGCCAGCAGCTGGACTAGCGGGGGAATTGGAGATACGCAGTATTTT. It yields the protein CASSWTSGGIGDTQYF.

This chain links TRBV20-1 with TRBJ2-3; TRBD1 might be the D (6 bases). The V end lost 5 bases, the J end lost 0 bases, and 12 bases lay between the germline ends. CDR3 length equals 14 residues. Per germline, CDR1 DFQATT and CDR2 SNEGSKA (reference sequence). CDR3 amino acids: CSAPRTASTDTQYF. For the CDR3, the DNA is TGCAGTGCTCCCCGGACAGCTAGCACAGATACGCAGTATTTT.

In its sample, this clonotype was seen once. This chain joins TRBV5-1 and TRBJ2-1, with TRBD1 matching 9 bases. The CDR3 runs 18 residues. CDR1 is SGHRS, CDR2 YFSETQ, per germline. The V and J ends lost 0 bases and 7 bases, in that order; junction bases with no gene match: 14. The CDR3: CASSLEIRGGTGKNEQFF. In DNA, the CDR3 is TGCGCCAGCAGCTTGGAGATTAGGGGGGGGACAGGGAAGAATGAGCAGTTCTTC.

The V gene is TRBV24-1, the J gene TRBJ2-3; perhaps D is TRBD1 or TRBD2 (5 bases each). The V gene's germline CDR1 is KGHDR and CDR2 SFDVKD. V was clipped by 3 bases and J by 4 bases, with 10 bases between them. CDR3 length equals 14 residues. The CDR3 bases are TGTGCCACCAGTGATCCATCGGGGCCAGATACGCAGTATTTT. Translating it yields CATSDPSGPDTQYF.

This chain uses TRBV28 with TRBJ1-2; a weak D match, TRBD1 (6 bases). Per germline, CDR1 MDHEN and CDR2 SYDVKM. Trimming stripped 9 bases from V and 4 bases from J, with 15 bases between. The CDR3 is 13 residues long. The CDR3 DNA follows: TGTGCCAGTGAAAAACAGGGACCCTATGGCTACACCTTC. Translation: CASEKQGPYGYTF.

The chain uses TRBV7-9 and TRBJ2-1, with D uncertain. CDR1 is SEHNR and CDR2 is FQNEAQ in the germline V gene (reference sequence). CDR3 length equals 14 residues. Trimming took off 4 bases at V and 10 bases at J, with 17 bases between the two ends. The CDR3 loop reads CASSSMSLVREQFF. DNA of the CDR3: TGTGCCAGCAGCTCCATGAGTTTGGTGCGCGAGCAGTTCTTC.

This clonotype was detected only a few times. J is TRBJ2-5 and V is TRBV28; TRBD2 matches at 13 bases. The CDR3 loop spans 15 amino acids. V gave up 4 bases and J gave up 5 bases; unmatched junction bases: 4. CDR1 MDHEN and CDR2 SYDVKM come from the germline V gene. For the CDR3, the DNA is TGTGCCAGCAGTTCACTAGCGGGGGGGCTCGAGACCCAGTACTTC. It encodes CASSSLAGGLETQYF.

The gene calls are TRBV27 and TRBJ2-7; the match to TRBD2 covers 7 bases. The length of the CDR3 is 13 residues. Germline CDR1 reads MNHEY; CDR2 reads SMNVEV (reference sequence). J gave up 7 bases and V 4 bases, and 7 bases lay outside the gene matches. CDR3 loop: CASSSSSGNEQYF. The CDR3 nucleotides are TGTGCCAGCAGTTCCTCTAGCGGCAATGAGCAGTACTTC.

This clonotype showed up just a few times. The CDR3: CAISNQRTEFSNQPQHF. The CDR3 DNA sequence: TGTGCCATCAGTAACCAGAGGACAGAATTTAGCAATCAGCCCCAGCATTTT. V and J are TRBV10-3 and TRBJ1-5; D possibly corresponds to TRBD1 (6 bases). Trimming left V 5 bases short and J 0 bases short, with 17 bases between. Per germline, CDR1 ENHRY and CDR2 SYGVKD. CDR3 length equals 17 residues.

This chain links TRBV12-3 or TRBV12-4 with TRBJ1-2; D possibly corresponds to TRBD1 (6 bases). The V end was cut by 3 bases, the J end by 8 bases, with 13 bases between. The length of the CDR3 is 13 residues. The CDR3 DNA follows: TGTGCCAGCAGTTTCGCCCGGAGGGGGGGCTACACCTTC. This codes for CASSFARRGGYTF.

This clonotype was recorded a few times. The CDR3 region is CASSQVQGGNSPLHF. The CDR3 nucleotides are TGTGCCAGCAGCCAAGTTCAAGGTGGGAATTCACCCCTCCACTTT. The genes are TRBV3-1 and TRBJ1-6, with no clear D. Germline V gene sequence: CDR1 LGHDT, CDR2 YNNKEL (reference sequence). V lost 1 base to trimming and J lost 7 bases, with 11 bases between them. The CDR3 length is 15 residues. Combining the CDR3 with reference TRBV3-1 and TRBJ1-6 gives the whole variable domain DTAVSQTPKYLVTQMGNDKSIKCEQNLGHDTMYWYKQDSKKFLKIMFSYNNKELIINETVPNRFSPKSPDKAHLNLHINSLELGDSAVYFCASSQVQGGNSPLHFGNGTRLTVT.

The V and J genes are TRBV12-3 or TRBV12-4 and TRBJ2-7, with 11 bases fitting TRBD2. The CDR3 totals 16 residues. The V gene end was trimmed by 3 bases and the J gene end by 2 bases; junction bases not matched to a gene: 6. The CDR3 sequence is CASSFVLAGGAYEQYF. DNA of the CDR3: TGTGCCAGCAGTTTCGTTCTAGCGGGGGGCGCCTACGAGCAGTACTTC.

The rearrangement uses TRBV7-2 and TRBJ1-3; perhaps TRBD1 as D (6 bases). CDR1 is SGHTA, CDR2 FQGNSA, per germline. The CDR3 runs 17 residues. The V end was cut by 0 bases, the J end by 4 bases, with 16 bases between. CDR3 loop: CASSLAARTVSGNTIYF. The CDR3 bases are TGTGCCAGCAGCTTAGCAGCCAGGACAGTTTCCGGAAACACCATATATTTT.

This clonotype has just one count. The chain has TRBV12-3 or TRBV12-4 and TRBJ2-3; possibly TRBD1 for D (5 bases). V was clipped by 5 bases and J by 8 bases, with 11 bases between them. The length of the CDR3 is 12 residues. As DNA, the CDR3 is TGTGCCAGCAGTGTAGACAGCAGTACGCAGTATTTT. Translation: CASSVDSSTQYF.

This clonotype has ten or more counts. The chain combines TRBV28 with TRBJ2-1; 7 bases align to TRBD1. This CDR3 comprises 15 residues. CDR1 and CDR2 from the germline V gene are MDHEN and SYDVKM. The trim removed 6 bases at V and 4 bases at J, leaving 9 bases unmatched. CDR3 amino acids: CASSPEGGGYNEQFF. CDR3 sequence (DNA): TGTGCCAGCAGCCCTGAAGGGGGCGGTTACAATGAGCAGTTCTTC.

This sequence joins TRBV10-3 and TRBJ2-7; 7 nucleotides agree with TRBD2. V shed 4 bases and J 4 bases; nucleotides not matched to a gene: 7. The length of the CDR3 is 14 residues. Germline values: CDR1 ENHRY, CDR2 SYGVKD. CDR3 in DNA: TGTGCCATCAGTGGACTAGCTAACGATTACGAGCAGTACTTC. This encodes CAISGLANDYEQYF.

This clonotype was seen at least ten times. The V and J genes are TRBV25-1 and TRBJ2-4, with D uncertain. The V gene lost 3 bases and the J gene lost 0 bases, with 18 bases spanning the gap. The germline V gene has CDR1 MGHDK and CDR2 SYGVNS. This CDR3 has 18 amino acids. The CDR3 DNA sequence: TGTGCCAGCAGTGAGAGATATGGCCAAAGACTAGCCAAAAACATTCAGTACTTC. This codes for CASSERYGQRLAKNIQYF.

The rearrangement uses TRBV15 and TRBJ2-6; unclear D gene. The CDR3 totals 18 residues. Germline V gene data show CDR1 as LNHNV and CDR2 as YYDKDF (reference sequence). Trimming left V 0 bases short and J 2 bases short, with 14 bases between. As DNA, the CDR3 is TGTGCCACCAGCAGAGATAGGGTACCGCTGGCTGGGGCCAACGTCCTGACTTTC. Encoded protein: CATSRDRVPLAGANVLTF.

This chain links TRBV9 with TRBJ2-3; unclear D gene. Trimming took off 0 bases at V and 1 base at J, with 6 bases between the two ends. Germline lookup yields CDR1 SGDLS and CDR2 YYNGEE. The CDR3 has 14 residues. Here the CDR3 reads CASSVATGTDTQYF. In DNA form, the CDR3 reads TGTGCCAGCAGCGTAGCTACCGGCACAGATACGCAGTATTTT.

CDR3 residues: CASKRTESTDTQYF. CDR3 bases: TGTGCCAGCAAGAGGACAGAGTCTACAGATACGCAGTATTTT. This rearrangement joins TRBV7-9 to TRBJ2-3; D might be TRBD1 (6 bases). Germline CDR1 is SEHNR and CDR2 is FQNEAQ (reference sequence). CDR3 length: 14 amino acids. V was clipped by 7 bases and J by 3 bases, with 14 bases between them.

This chain joins TRBV6-5 and TRBJ2-4; 8 bases are a match to TRBD1. Trimming removed 4 bases from V and 8 bases from J; junction bases left unmatched: 7. The CDR3 spans 14 residues. Germline V CDR1 and CDR2: MNHEY, SVGAGI. This CDR3 reads CASSFLDRVDIQYF. The CDR3 bases are TGTGCCAGCAGTTTCCTGGACAGGGTCGACATTCAGTACTTC.